The 32 T cell receptor beta chains below all came from one sample that was sequenced in a study of shared clonotypes between healthy human individuals. Data came from immunoSEQ multiplex PCR; TCRdb stores just in-frame clones and leaves some out. Among roughly 2.1 million clones listed, under 95% were seen once. The naive CD8 subset, CD45RO-negative cells positively selected for CCR7, excluded terminally differentiated effector memory CD45RA+ cells. Material: naive CD8+ T cells from PBMCs. These receptors all stem from a man in his late teens or twenties in good health. Some clones in this sample may be carry-over from other donors' samples.

About this clone itself: Distinct nucleotide sequences in the sample also encode this CDR3. The chain employs TRBV11-2 and TRBJ2-7; D is possibly TRBD1 (7 bases). Trimming left V 1 base short and J 3 bases short, with 10 bases between. Germline CDR1 is SGHAT and CDR2 is FQNNGV. This CDR3 has 14 residues. The CDR3 loop is CASSLGQGGYEQYF. Here the CDR3 DNA reads TGTGCCAGCAGCTTAGGACAGGGAGGCTACGAGCAGTACTTC.

This clone was detected only once. This chain connects TRBV7-9 to TRBJ2-7, with a tentative D call TRBD2 (6 bases). Trimming left V 5 bases short and J 6 bases short, with 14 bases between. The germline V gene has CDR1 SEHNR and CDR2 FQNEAQ (reference sequence). The CDR3 is made up of 13 amino acids. The CDR3 loop reads CASSHGGGAEQYF. As DNA, the CDR3 is TGTGCCAGCAGCCACGGTGGAGGGGCCGAGCAGTACTTC.

This clone was recorded once. The chain employs TRBV27 and TRBJ1-1; D might be TRBD1 (6 bases). CDR1 and CDR2 from the germline V gene are MNHEY and SMNVEV (reference sequence). This CDR3 spans 12 amino acids. Between the trimmed V and J ends, which lost 8 bases and 6 bases, there was a span of 13 bases. The CDR3 protein is CASRGRGAEAFF. The CDR3 nucleotides are TGTGCCAGCCGCGGGAGGGGGGCTGAAGCTTTCTTT.

The chain recombines TRBV5-8 with TRBJ1-6; D unresolved. CDR1 SGHTS and CDR2 YDEGEE come from the germline V gene. The CDR3 contains 16 residues. V dropped 0 bases and J dropped 7 bases, with 14 bases sitting between them. CDR3 region: CASSLAGPHFNSPLHF. The CDR3 DNA reads as TGTGCCAGCAGCTTGGCCGGACCCCACTTCAATTCACCCCTCCACTTT.

This rearrangement joins TRBV2 to TRBJ1-2; perhaps TRBD1 as D (5 bases). Germline values: CDR1 SNHLY, CDR2 FYNNEI. The V end lost 0 bases, the J end lost 1 base, and 12 bases lay between the germline ends. The CDR3 totals 16 residues. The DNA for the CDR3 is TGTGCCAGCAGTGAAGCAGGGCAGGGTCGTAACTATGGCTACACCTTC. Protein: CASSEAGQGRNYGYTF.

This CDR3 is CASSKGLAGNLQETQYF. The CDR3 coding sequence is TGTGCCAGCAGCAAAGGACTAGCGGGAAACCTCCAAGAGACCCAGTACTTC. The J gene is TRBJ2-5, the V gene TRBV5-4; TRBD2 matches at 12 bases. This CDR3 comprises 17 residues. The germline CDR1 and CDR2 sequences are SGHNT and YYREEE (reference sequence). With 4 bases clipped from V and 1 base from J, the junction kept 8 bases outside the gene matches.

This rearrangement joins TRBV7-9 to TRBJ2-3, with 7 bases that match TRBD2. Germline trimming cut 1 base from V and 5 bases from J; bases unmatched to any gene: 9. From germline, CDR1 is SEHNR and CDR2 FQNEAQ (reference sequence). The CDR3 runs to 16 residues. The CDR3 DNA reads TGTGCCAGCAGCTTAGTGGCTAGCGGTGGAGGAGATACGCAGTATTTT. Residues: CASSLVASGGGDTQYF.

This clone appeared a single time. This same CDR3 is encoded by further DNA sequences in the sample. The chain has TRBV6-5 and TRBJ2-6, with D unresolved. CDR1 is MNHEY and CDR2 is SVGAGI in the germline V gene. The germline V and J ends were trimmed by 0 bases and 2 bases, with 5 bases remaining between them. The CDR3 extends over 15 amino acids. This chain's CDR3 is CASSYSRTGANVLTF. Here the CDR3 DNA reads TGTGCCAGCAGTTACTCCCGGACTGGGGCCAACGTCCTGACTTTC.

As to this clone: In the same sample, other DNA sequences code for this CDR3. The rearrangement uses TRBV5-6 and TRBJ2-4; 8 bases map to TRBD1. CDR1 and CDR2 (germline): SGHDT, YYEEEE. The CDR3 runs 14 residues. V shed 0 bases, J shed 4 bases, and the junction held 0 bases outside the gene matches. CDR3 DNA: TGTGCCAGCAGCTTGGGACAGGGGAAAAACATTCAGTACTTC. Protein: CASSLGQGKNIQYF.

The chain has TRBV28 and TRBJ1-4; 7 nucleotides agree with TRBD1. This CDR3 contains 17 residues. Germline V gene lookup returns CDR1 MDHEN and CDR2 SYDVKM. The junction had 9 bases not matched to a gene; V was cut back by 5 bases and J by 0 bases. The CDR3 DNA reads TGTGCCAGCAGTCCCACAGGGGAGGTTACAACTAATGAAAAACTGTTTTTT. Amino acid sequence: CASSPTGEVTTNEKLFF. The whole variable domain, remainder taken from reference TRBV28 and TRBJ1-4, is DVKVTQSSRYLVKRTGEKVFLECVQDMDHENMFWYRQDPGLGLRLIYFSYDVKMKEKGDIPEGYSVSREKKERFSLILESASTNQTSMYLCASSPTGEVTTNEKLFFGSGTQLSVL.

This sequence joins TRBV4-2 and TRBJ2-1; the match to TRBD2 covers 9 bases. With 1 base clipped from V and 8 bases from J, the junction kept 9 bases outside the gene matches. The CDR3 is 16 residues long. Germline CDR1 is LGHNA and CDR2 is YNFKEQ. The CDR3 nucleotides read TGTGCCAGCAGCCAAGCTGGGGTAGCGGGAGTGGATGAGCAGTTCTTC. Protein sequence: CASSQAGVAGVDEQFF.

For this clone: In the same sample, other DNA sequences code for this CDR3. This chain links TRBV7-9 with TRBJ2-1, with D uncertain. V lost 1 base and J lost 10, with 5 bases in between. Germline loops: CDR1 SEHNR, CDR2 FQNEAQ (reference sequence). This CDR3 region has 11 residues. This CDR3 is CASSLGSEQFF. Here the CDR3 DNA reads TGTGCCAGCAGCTTAGGGTCAGAGCAGTTCTTC. Using reference TRBV7-9 and TRBJ2-1 for the parts outside the CDR3, the full variable domain is DTGVSQNPRHKITKRGQNVTFRCDPISEHNRLYWYRQTLGQGPEFLTYFQNEAQLEKSRLLSDRFSAERPKGSFSTLEIQRTEQGDSAMYLCASSLGSEQFFGPGTRLTVL.

This clone was picked up one time. Other DNA sequences from this sample encode an identical CDR3 as well. The J gene is TRBJ2-5, the V gene TRBV19; D is unresolved. Germline assignment: CDR1 LNHDA and CDR2 SQIVND (reference sequence). The V and J ends lost 3 bases and 3 bases respectively, with 8 bases between them. This CDR3 spans 13 amino acids. The DNA of the CDR3 is TGTGCCAGTAGTATGGACGCTGAAGAGACCCAGTACTTC. As protein: CASSMDAEETQYF.

The chain has TRBV9 and TRBJ2-1; tentative D call: TRBD2 (6 bases). Per the germline V gene, CDR1 is SGDLS and CDR2 is YYNGEE. With 1 base removed from V and 4 bases from J, the gap between germline ends came to 12 bases. The CDR3 is made up of 15 amino acids. This CDR3 is CASSVMSGLYNEQFF. The CDR3 bases are TGTGCCAGCAGCGTAATGAGCGGGCTGTACAATGAGCAGTTCTTC.

CDR3 residues: CASTPLAGGYGEQFF. CDR3 bases: TGTGCCAGCACCCCCTTAGCGGGAGGGTATGGTGAGCAGTTCTTC. The rearrangement links TRBV27 to TRBJ2-1; the match to TRBD2 covers 11 bases. Germline CDR1 is MNHEY and CDR2 is SMNVEV (reference sequence). CDR3 length: 15 amino acids. V lost 7 bases and J lost 9; bases outside the gene matches: 11.

As to this clone: The sample contains more than one DNA sequence encoding this CDR3. The CDR3 coding sequence is TGTGCCAGCAGCGTAGGGGCGGACTCCTACGAGCAGTACTTC. Protein product: CASSVGADSYEQYF. The V gene is TRBV9, the J gene TRBJ2-7; D gene unclear. Germline CDR1 and CDR2: SGDLS and YYNGEE. V shed 0 bases and J shed 0 bases, with 7 bases lying between them. The length of the CDR3 is 14 residues.

The chain is built from TRBV6-5 and TRBJ2-6; 7 positions match TRBD2. Germline lookup yields CDR1 MNHEY and CDR2 SVGAGI. Losses at the gene ends were 5 bases for V and 4 bases for J; bases not matched to a gene: 2. The CDR3 covers 14 residues. The CDR3 coding sequence is TGTGCCAGCAGTGGGGGGGTCGGGGCCAACGTCCTGACTTTC. Translating it yields CASSGGVGANVLTF.

DNA for the CDR3: TGTGCCAGCAGTGAAATGGCGGACAACTACAATGAGCAGTTCTTC. It is translated as CASSEMADNYNEQFF. The chain carries TRBV2 and TRBJ2-1; a possible D gene is TRBD1 (5 bases). The CDR3 contains 15 residues. V shed 2 bases and J shed 3 bases, with 11 bases lying between them. Germline lookup yields CDR1 SNHLY and CDR2 FYNNEI.

About this clone: Distinct nucleotide sequences in the sample also encode this CDR3. The rearrangement joins TRBV27 to TRBJ1-1; 8 bases are shared with TRBD1. The CDR3 length is 15 residues. The junction had 6 bases not matched to a gene; V was cut back by 5 bases and J by 1 base. Germline V gene data show CDR1 as MNHEY and CDR2 as SMNVEV (reference sequence). The CDR3 DNA reads as TGTGCCAGCAGTCTACGACAGGGGAGGAACACTGAAGCTTTCTTT. This sequence encodes CASSLRQGRNTEAFF.

This clone has only one observation. The genes are TRBV4-2 and TRBJ2-2; D may be TRBD2 (5 bases). Germline V lookup: CDR1 LGHNA, CDR2 YNFKEQ. This CDR3 is 19 amino acids long. Trimming stripped 3 bases from V and 6 bases from J, with 26 bases between. The CDR3 spells CASSQSTPRDVGLAGELFF. DNA for the CDR3: TGTGCCAGCAGCCAGTCCACCCCAAGGGATGTCGGACTGGCCGGGGAGCTGTTTTTT.

V gene TRBV4-3 combines with J gene TRBJ1-1; D gene ambiguous. Germline CDR1 is LGHNA and CDR2 is YSLEER. CDR3 length: 12 residues. The germline V and J ends were trimmed by 1 base and 4 bases, with 4 bases remaining between them. The CDR3 DNA is TGCGCCAGCAGCCAAGGGAGCACTGAAGCTTTCTTT. This codes for CASSQGSTEAFF.

This clone was recorded only once. DNA of the CDR3: TGCAGCGTTGAAGAAAACTACGAGCAGTACTTC. This encodes CSVEENYEQYF. The genes are TRBV29-1 and TRBJ2-7; no clear D gene. This CDR3 contains 11 residues. Germline CDR1 is SQVTM and CDR2 is ANQGSEA. Trimming stripped 0 bases from V and 3 bases from J, with 3 bases between.

The gene calls are TRBV28 and TRBJ2-5, with D possibly being TRBD1 (5 bases). V shed 3 bases and J shed 5 bases, with 10 bases lying between them. This CDR3 has 13 residues. Germline V lookup: CDR1 MDHEN, CDR2 SYDVKM. CDR3 nucleotides: TGTGCCAGCAGTTTTTTTCCAGGGGAGACCCAGTACTTC. Its protein is CASSFFPGETQYF.

The rearrangement uses TRBV10-1 and TRBJ2-7, with 8 bases lining up with TRBD1. Unmatched junction bases numbered 12, after V lost 10 bases and J lost 4 bases. The CDR3 runs 14 residues. Looked up from germline, CDR1 is WNHNN and CDR2 is SYGVQD (reference sequence). CDR3 coding DNA: TGCGCCAATTCCAGGGGGCCGAACCTTTACGAGCAGTACTTC. Its translation is CANSRGPNLYEQYF.

J is TRBJ2-1 and V is TRBV7-6; TRBD2 matches at 7 bases. V lost 5 bases and J lost 7; bases outside the gene matches: 5. The CDR3 spans 13 residues. CDR1 is SGHVS, CDR2 FNYEAQ, per germline. As DNA, the CDR3 is TGTGCCAGCAGCCCAGGGCGGGGGAATGAGCAGTTCTTC. Amino acids: CASSPGRGNEQFF.

The rearrangement uses TRBV9 and TRBJ2-1; 13 nucleotides line up with TRBD2. Germline lookup yields CDR1 SGDLS and CDR2 YYNGEE. This CDR3 is 15 amino acids long. V lost 3 bases, J lost 8 bases, and 5 bases stayed unmatched. In DNA form, the CDR3 reads TGTGCCAGCAGCGGAACTAGCGGGAGGGCCGATGAGCAGTTCTTC. Its translation is CASSGTSGRADEQFF. Looking up the rest from reference TRBV9 and TRBJ2-1 gives the full variable domain: DSGVTQTPKHLITATGQRVTLRCSPRSGDLSVYWYQQSLDQGLQFLIQYYNGEERAKGNILERFSAQQFPDLHSELNLSSLELGDSALYFCASSGTSGRADEQFFGPGTRLTVL.

The chain is built from TRBV4-1 and TRBJ1-4; D is undetermined. Germline CDR1 reads MGHRA; CDR2 reads YSYEKL. Trimming left V 1 base short and J 8 bases short, with 17 bases between. The CDR3 totals 16 residues. The CDR3 DNA reads TGCGCCAGCAGCCAAGTAATCCCCGGGATACGAGAAAAACTGTTTTTT. This gives the protein CASSQVIPGIREKLFF.

The CDR3 region is CAISGIWDTEAFF. The CDR3 region has the DNA TGTGCCATCAGTGGGATTTGGGACACTGAAGCTTTCTTT. This chain joins TRBV10-3 and TRBJ1-1; the D is unclear. The germline V gene has CDR1 ENHRY and CDR2 SYGVKD. Trimming pared 4 bases from V and 3 bases from J, leaving 9 bases between. This CDR3 has 13 residues.

V usage is TRBV5-6 and J usage is TRBJ2-1; tentative D call: TRBD2 (6 bases). CDR3 size: 16 residues. The germline V gene has CDR1 SGHDT and CDR2 YYEEEE. Trimming took off 4 bases at V and 5 bases at J, with 19 bases between the two ends. The CDR3: CASSLEGRRGDNEQFF. The CDR3 bases are TGTGCCAGCAGCCTCGAGGGGAGGCGGGGTGACAATGAGCAGTTCTTC.

The chain recombines TRBV28 with TRBJ1-1; TRBD1 aligns across 9 bases. Trimming at V came to 6 bases and at J to 5 bases, leaving 7 bases not matched to a gene. The CDR3 is made up of 14 amino acids. Germline lookup yields CDR1 MDHEN and CDR2 SYDVKM. In DNA, the CDR3 is TGTGCCAGCAGCATCAACAGGGGGCCAACTGAAGCTTTCTTT. Its translation is CASSINRGPTEAFF.

The chain joins TRBV27 to TRBJ2-7, with D possibly TRBD1 on 6 matching bases. This CDR3 is 13 amino acids long. Trimming shortened V by 3 bases and J by 6 bases, and 12 bases separated the two germline ends. In germline, CDR1 is MNHEY, CDR2 SMNVEV (reference sequence). CDR3 loop: CASSLKQGREQYF. CDR3 in DNA: TGTGCCAGCAGTTTGAAACAGGGTCGCGAGCAGTACTTC.

This clone has a single count. This chain joins TRBV11-2 and TRBJ1-1; D gene ambiguous. The CDR3 totals 14 residues. With 1 base removed from V and 1 base from J, the gap between germline ends came to 7 bases. Germline CDR1 and CDR2: SGHAT and FQNNGV. The CDR3 region is CASSLVYPNTEAFF. The CDR3, as DNA: TGTGCCAGCAGCTTAGTATACCCGAACACTGAAGCTTTCTTT.